This T cell receptor (beta chain) was identified during a study of CD8+CD57+ T cells in acquired aplastic anemia. Comment on this clonotype: Its specificity is not known.

Genomic DNA, serving as template, underwent TCR beta VDJ and CDR3 profiling. TCRdb reprocessed the reads via MiXCR and lists one record per CDR3 protein. Altogether 150,000 to 200,000 distinct CDR3 sequences are present, less than 65% being singletons, with the ten largest covering under 60%. Study observations and caveats: Sharing between patients and controls was observed for twenty-nine CD8+ CDR3 sequences.

Germline values: CDR1 SGHDN, CDR2 FVKESK. V lost 0 bases and J 7 bases, leaving 21 bases between the germline ends. The CDR3 sequence is 17 residues long. The chain has TRBV14 and TRBJ2-5; TRBD1 might be the D (5 bases). The receptor was isolated from a human donor with severe aplastic anemia or a healthy control (not recorded which). The sample consisted of sorted CD4+, CD8+, or CD8+CD57+ T cells (not recorded which) from PBMCs. CDR3 region: CASSQDPQGFSLGTQYF. CDR3 nucleotide sequence: TGTGCCAGCAGCCAAGACCCTCAGGGTTTTAGTTTGGGGACCCAGTACTTC. Full variable domain (rest looked up from reference TRBV14 and TRBJ2-5): EAGVTQFPSHSVIEKGQTVTLRCDPISGHDNLYWYRRVMGKEIKFLLHFVKESKQDESGMPNNRFLAERTGGTYSTLKVQPAELEDSGVYFCASSQDPQGFSLGTQYFGPGTRLLVL.